Listed below are T cell receptor beta chains from one sample, sequenced in a study of blood T cell repertoires in COVID-19. Method: immunoSEQ multiplex PCR; TCRdb's copy keeps in-frame clones and lacks some. The profile shows around 130,000 clones, 84% of them singletons. Sequences were obtained from peripheral blood. The receptors were sampled from a woman in her twenties or thirties who had recovered from COVID-19. Both conserved end residues are part of each CDR3. D genes are given only for firm matches. Not all rows give a size; the values are once, few, many and, for expanded clones, a class.

j_gene	v_gene	abundance	d_gene	CDR3aa	CDR3nt
TRBJ1-5	TRBV6-5	NA	TRBD1	CASRMTGGVGPQHF	TGTGCCAGCAGGATGACAGGGGGGGTAGGGCCCCAGCATTTT
TRBJ1-2	TRBV29-1	NA	NA	CSVEEGHRNF	TGCAGCGTTGAAGAGGGACATCGAAACTTC
TRBJ2-7	TRBV5-6	NA	NA	CASSLARGGEQYF	TGTGCCAGCAGCTTGGCAAGGGGAGGCGAGCAGTACTTC
TRBJ2-2	TRBV10-1	NA	TRBD2	CASSESGLAEGTGELFF	TGCGCCAGCAGTGAGTCCGGCCTAGCGGAGGGCACCGGGGAGCTGTTTTTT
TRBJ2-3	TRBV5-1	NA	TRBD2	CASSLGWASGRTDTQYF	TGCGCCAGCAGCCTGGGGTGGGCTAGCGGGCGCACAGATACGCAGTATTTT
TRBJ1-4	TRBV6-5	NA	NA	CASSYSISPGPEKLFF	TGTGCCAGCAGTTACTCGATTAGTCCGGGTCCGGAAAAACTGTTTTTT
TRBJ2-1	TRBV11-3	NA	NA	CASSTSGFYNEQFF	TGTGCCAGCAGCACCTCAGGGTTCTACAATGAGCAGTTCTTC
TRBJ2-2	TRBV15	once	TRBD2	CATSRTSGGAGELFF	TGTGCCACCAGCAGGACTAGCGGGGGGGCCGGGGAGCTGTTTTTT
TRBJ1-2	TRBV5-1	NA	TRBD1	CASSFQGAGYTF	TGCGCCAGCAGCTTCCAGGGGGCTGGCTACACCTTC
TRBJ2-1	TRBV6-1	NA	TRBD2	CASSELAGSYNEQFF	TGTGCCAGCAGTGAACTAGCGGGCTCCTACAATGAGCAGTTCTTC
TRBJ1-1	TRBV18	NA	TRBD1	CASSPPRSGGRTEAFF	TGTGCCAGCTCACCACCGCGTTCAGGGGGCCGGACTGAAGCTTTCTTT
TRBJ2-1	TRBV18	NA	TRBD1	CASSPYWEQGAKNEQFF	TGTGCCAGCTCACCCTATTGGGAGCAGGGGGCCAAAAATGAGCAGTTCTTC
TRBJ2-7	TRBV7-9	NA	TRBD1	CASSQGQGARLYF	TGTGCCAGCAGCCAGGGACAGGGGGCTCGTCTCTACTTC
TRBJ2-2	TRBV4-2	NA	NA	CASSQDEVENTGELFF	TGTGCCAGCAGCCAAGACGAGGTGGAAAACACCGGGGAGCTGTTTTTT
TRBJ2-1	TRBV3-1/TRBV3-2	NA	TRBD2	CASSQGFASGDYNEQFF	TGTGCCAGCAGCCAAGGATTTGCTAGCGGGGATTACAATGAGCAGTTCTTC